The clone carrying this TCR beta chain was seen more than once but under ten times. The sample comes from a study of control samples from healthy donors and cancer patients. V was pared by 0 bases and J by 9 bases, with 13 bases between. CDR3 length: 15 residues. Germline loops: CDR1 SGHRS, CDR2 YFSETQ. Here immunoSEQ multiplex PCR was the method, and the copy in TCRdb shows in-frame clones only, minus some. The sample holds approximately 190,000 clones, over 80% seen once. Specimen: blood. The origin of this receptor is a young man in good health. The chain joins TRBV5-1 to TRBJ1-6; no firm D call. CDR3 amino acids: CASSLASRRRSPLHF. The CDR3 DNA follows: TGCGCCAGCAGCTTGGCCTCCAGGCGCCGTTCACCCCTCCACTTT.